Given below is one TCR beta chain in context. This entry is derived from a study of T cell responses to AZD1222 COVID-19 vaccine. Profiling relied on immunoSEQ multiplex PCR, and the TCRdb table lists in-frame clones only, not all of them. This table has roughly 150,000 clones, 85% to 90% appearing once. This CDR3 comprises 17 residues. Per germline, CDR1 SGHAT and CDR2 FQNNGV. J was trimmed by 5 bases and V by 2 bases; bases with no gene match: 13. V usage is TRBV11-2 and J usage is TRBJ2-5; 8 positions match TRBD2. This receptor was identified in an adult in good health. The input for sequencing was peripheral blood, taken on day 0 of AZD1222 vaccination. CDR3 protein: CASSLFFFGGVGETQYF. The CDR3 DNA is TGTGCCAGCAGCTTATTTTTTTTCGGGGGGGTTGGGGAGACCCAGTACTTC.